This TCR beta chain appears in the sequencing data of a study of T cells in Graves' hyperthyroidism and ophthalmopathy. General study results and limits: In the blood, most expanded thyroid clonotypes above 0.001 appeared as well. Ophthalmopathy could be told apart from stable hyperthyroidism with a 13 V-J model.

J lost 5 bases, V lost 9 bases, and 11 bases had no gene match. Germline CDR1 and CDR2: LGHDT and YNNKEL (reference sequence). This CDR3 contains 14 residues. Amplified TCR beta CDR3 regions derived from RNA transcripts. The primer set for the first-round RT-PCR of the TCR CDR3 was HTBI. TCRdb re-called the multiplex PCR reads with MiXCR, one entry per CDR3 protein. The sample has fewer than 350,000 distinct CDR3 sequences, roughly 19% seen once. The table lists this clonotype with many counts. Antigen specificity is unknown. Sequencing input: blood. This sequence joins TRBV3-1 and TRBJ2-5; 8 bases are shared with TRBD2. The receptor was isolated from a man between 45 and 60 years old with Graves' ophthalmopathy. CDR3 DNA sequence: TGTGCCAGTTTAGCGGGATTGGGTGTGGAGACCCAGTACTTC. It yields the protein CASLAGLGVETQYF.